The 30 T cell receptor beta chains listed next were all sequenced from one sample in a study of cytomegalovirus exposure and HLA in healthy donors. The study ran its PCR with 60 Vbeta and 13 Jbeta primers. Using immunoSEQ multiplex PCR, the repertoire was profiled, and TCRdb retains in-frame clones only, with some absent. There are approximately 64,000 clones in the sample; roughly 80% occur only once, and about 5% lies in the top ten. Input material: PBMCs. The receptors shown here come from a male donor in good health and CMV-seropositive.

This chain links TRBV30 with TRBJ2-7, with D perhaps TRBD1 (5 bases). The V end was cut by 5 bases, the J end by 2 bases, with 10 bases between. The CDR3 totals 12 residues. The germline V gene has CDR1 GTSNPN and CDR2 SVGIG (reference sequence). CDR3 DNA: TGTGCCTGGGCGAAGGGGACCTACGAGCAGTACTTC. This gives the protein CAWAKGTYEQYF.

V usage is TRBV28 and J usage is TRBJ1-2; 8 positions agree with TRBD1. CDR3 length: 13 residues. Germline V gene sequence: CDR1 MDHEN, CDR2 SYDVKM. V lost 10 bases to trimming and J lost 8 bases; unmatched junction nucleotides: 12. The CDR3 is CATIQTGVIGYTF. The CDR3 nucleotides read TGTGCCACCATTCAGACAGGGGTAATCGGCTACACCTTC.

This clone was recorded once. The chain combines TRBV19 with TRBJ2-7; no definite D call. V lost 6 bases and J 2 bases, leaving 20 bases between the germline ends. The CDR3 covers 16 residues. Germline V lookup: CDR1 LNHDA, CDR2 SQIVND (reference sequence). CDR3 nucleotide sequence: TGTGCCAGTAGCTACAGCTCAAATGCCCCGGCCTACGAGCAGTACTTC. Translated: CASSYSSNAPAYEQYF.

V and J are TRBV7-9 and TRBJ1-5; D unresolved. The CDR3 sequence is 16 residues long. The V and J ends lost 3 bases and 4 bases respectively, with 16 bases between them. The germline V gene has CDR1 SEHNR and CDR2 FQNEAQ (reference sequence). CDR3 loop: CASSFPEESLNQPQHF. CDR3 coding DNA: TGTGCCAGCAGCTTCCCCGAGGAGAGCCTTAATCAGCCCCAGCATTTT.

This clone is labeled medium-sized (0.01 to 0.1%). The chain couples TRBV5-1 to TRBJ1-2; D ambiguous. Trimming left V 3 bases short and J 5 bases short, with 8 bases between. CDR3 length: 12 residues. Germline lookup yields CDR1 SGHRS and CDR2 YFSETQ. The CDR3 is CASSSEGYGYTF. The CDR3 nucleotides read TGCGCCAGCAGCTCGGAGGGTTATGGCTACACCTTC.

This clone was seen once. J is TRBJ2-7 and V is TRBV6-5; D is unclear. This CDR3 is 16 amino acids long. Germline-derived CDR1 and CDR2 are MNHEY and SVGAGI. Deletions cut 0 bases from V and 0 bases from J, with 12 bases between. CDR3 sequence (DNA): TGTGCCAGCAGTTACTCGTTGGCGGTTAACTCCTACGAGCAGTACTTC. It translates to CASSYSLAVNSYEQYF.

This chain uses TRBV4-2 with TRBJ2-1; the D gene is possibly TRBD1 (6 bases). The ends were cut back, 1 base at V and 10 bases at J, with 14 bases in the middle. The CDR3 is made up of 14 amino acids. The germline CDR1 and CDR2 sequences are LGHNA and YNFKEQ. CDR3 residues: CASSQAGHRSEQFF. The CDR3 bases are TGTGCCAGCAGCCAAGCGGGACACCGATCAGAGCAGTTCTTC.

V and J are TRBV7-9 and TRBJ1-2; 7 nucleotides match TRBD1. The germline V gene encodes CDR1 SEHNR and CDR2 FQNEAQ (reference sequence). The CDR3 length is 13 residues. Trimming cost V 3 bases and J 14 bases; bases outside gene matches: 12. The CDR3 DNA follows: TGTGCCAGCAGCTTCGGACAGGCCTTAAGGGGGACCTTC. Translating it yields CASSFGQALRGTF.

The CDR3 DNA follows: TGTGCCAGCAGTGAATTCGTTGGGCATGGCTACACCTTC. Translating it yields CASSEFVGHGYTF. V usage is TRBV2 and J usage is TRBJ1-2; D not resolved. V was clipped by 2 bases and J by 6 bases, with 10 bases between them. This CDR3 has 13 amino acids. Germline V lookup: CDR1 SNHLY, CDR2 FYNNEI.

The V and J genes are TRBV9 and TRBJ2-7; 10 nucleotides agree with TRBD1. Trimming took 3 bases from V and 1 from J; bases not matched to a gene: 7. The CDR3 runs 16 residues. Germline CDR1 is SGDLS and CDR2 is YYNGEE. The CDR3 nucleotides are TGTGCCAGCAGCGGAGACGACAGGGGGCCTTCCTACGAGCAGTACTTC. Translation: CASSGDDRGPSYEQYF.

The CDR3 DNA is TGTGCCAGCAGTCCCTGGGCCGCGGGCGGCACTGAAGCTTTCTTT. It codes for CASSPWAAGGTEAFF. V gene TRBV28 combines with J gene TRBJ1-1; no clear D. This CDR3 spans 15 amino acids. V was trimmed by 5 bases and J by 4 bases, leaving 17 bases between them. Germline CDR1 and CDR2: MDHEN and SYDVKM.

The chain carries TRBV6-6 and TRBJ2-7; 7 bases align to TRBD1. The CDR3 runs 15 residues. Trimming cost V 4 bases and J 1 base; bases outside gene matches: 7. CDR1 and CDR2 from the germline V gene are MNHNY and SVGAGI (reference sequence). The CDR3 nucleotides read TGTGCCAGCAGTTCATCCCGGACAGGATCCTACGAGCAGTACTTC. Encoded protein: CASSSSRTGSYEQYF.

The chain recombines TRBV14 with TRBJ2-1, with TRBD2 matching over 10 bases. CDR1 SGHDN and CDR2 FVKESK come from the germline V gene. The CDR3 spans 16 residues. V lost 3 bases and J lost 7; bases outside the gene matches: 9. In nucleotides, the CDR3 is TGTGCCAGCAGCCAGACGAGCGGGGGGGCCAGAAATGAGCAGTTCTTC. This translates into CASSQTSGGARNEQFF. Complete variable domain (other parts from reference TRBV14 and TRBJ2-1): EAGVTQFPSHSVIEKGQTVTLRCDPISGHDNLYWYRRVMGKEIKFLLHFVKESKQDESGMPNNRFLAERTGGTYSTLKVQPAELEDSGVYFCASSQTSGGARNEQFFGPGTRLTVL.

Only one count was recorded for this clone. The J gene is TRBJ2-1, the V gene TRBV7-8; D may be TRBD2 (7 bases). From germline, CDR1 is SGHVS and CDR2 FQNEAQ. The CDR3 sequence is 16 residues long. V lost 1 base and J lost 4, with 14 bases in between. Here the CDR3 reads CASSLGRGGPYNEQFF. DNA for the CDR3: TGTGCCAGCAGCTTAGGACGCGGGGGCCCTTACAATGAGCAGTTCTTC.

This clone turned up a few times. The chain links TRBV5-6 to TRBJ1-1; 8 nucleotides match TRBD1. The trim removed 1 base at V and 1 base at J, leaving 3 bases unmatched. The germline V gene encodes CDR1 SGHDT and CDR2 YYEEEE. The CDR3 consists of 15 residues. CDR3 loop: CASSLRTGKNTEAFF. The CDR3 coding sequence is TGTGCCAGCAGCTTGCGGACAGGGAAGAACACTGAAGCTTTCTTT.

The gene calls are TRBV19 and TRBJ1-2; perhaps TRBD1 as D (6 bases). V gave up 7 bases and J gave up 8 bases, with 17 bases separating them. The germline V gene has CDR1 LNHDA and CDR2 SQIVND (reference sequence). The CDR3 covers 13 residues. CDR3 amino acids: CASKLGHSRGYTF. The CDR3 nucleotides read TGTGCCAGTAAACTGGGACACTCACGGGGCTACACCTTC.

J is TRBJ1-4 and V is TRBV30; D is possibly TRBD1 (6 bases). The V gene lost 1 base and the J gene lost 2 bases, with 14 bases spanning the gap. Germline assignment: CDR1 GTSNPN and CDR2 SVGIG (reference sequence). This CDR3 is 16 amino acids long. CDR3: CAWSASRGATNEKLFF. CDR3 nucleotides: TGTGCCTGGAGTGCGTCTCGGGGGGCTACTAATGAAAAACTGTTTTTT.

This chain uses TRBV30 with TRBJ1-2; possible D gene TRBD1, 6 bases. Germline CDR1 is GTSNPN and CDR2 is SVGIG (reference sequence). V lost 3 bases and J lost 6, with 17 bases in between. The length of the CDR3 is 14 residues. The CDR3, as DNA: TGTGCCTGGAGGGAGCGAGGCAGGGGACATGGCTACACCTTC. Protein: CAWRERGRGHGYTF.

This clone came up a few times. CDR3 DNA: TGTGCCAGCAGCCCCCTAAGCGGGGGGACTAGCGGATACAATGAGCAGTTCTTC. It translates to CASSPLSGGTSGYNEQFF. The rearrangement joins TRBV7-3 to TRBJ2-1; 11 nucleotides line up with TRBD2. The length of the CDR3 is 18 residues. CDR1 is SGHTA and CDR2 is FQGTGA in the germline V gene. The junction had 13 bases not matched to a gene; V was cut back by 5 bases and J by 4 bases.

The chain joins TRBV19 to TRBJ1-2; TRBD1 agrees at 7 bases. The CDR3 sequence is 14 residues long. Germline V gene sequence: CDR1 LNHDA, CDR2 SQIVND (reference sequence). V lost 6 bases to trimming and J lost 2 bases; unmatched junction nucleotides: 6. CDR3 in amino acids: CASRQGGSNYGYTF. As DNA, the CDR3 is TGTGCCAGTAGGCAGGGGGGCAGCAACTATGGCTACACCTTC.

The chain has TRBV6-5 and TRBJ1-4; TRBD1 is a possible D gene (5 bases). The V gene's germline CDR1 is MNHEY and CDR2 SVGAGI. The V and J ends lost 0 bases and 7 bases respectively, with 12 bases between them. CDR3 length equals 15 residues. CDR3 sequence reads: CASSYSGGGGEKLFF. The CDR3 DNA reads TGTGCCAGCAGTTACTCGGGGGGAGGCGGTGAAAAACTGTTTTTT.

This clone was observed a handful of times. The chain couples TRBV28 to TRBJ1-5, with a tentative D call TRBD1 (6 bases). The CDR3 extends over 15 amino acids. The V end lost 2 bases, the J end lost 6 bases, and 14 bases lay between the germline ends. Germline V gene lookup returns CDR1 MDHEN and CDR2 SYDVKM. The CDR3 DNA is TGTGCCAGCAGTTTACCCAGGGGCCCAGGTCAGCCCCAGCATTTT. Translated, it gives CASSLPRGPGQPQHF.

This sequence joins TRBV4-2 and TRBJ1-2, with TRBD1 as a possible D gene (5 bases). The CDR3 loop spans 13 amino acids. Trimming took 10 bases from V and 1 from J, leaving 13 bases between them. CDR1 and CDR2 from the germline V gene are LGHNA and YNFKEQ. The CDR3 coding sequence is TGTGCCACCCGGGCAGGGATTAACTATGGCTACACCTTC. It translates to CATRAGINYGYTF.

This chain's CDR3 is CASSQDTGPGDEQYF. The CDR3 bases are TGCGCCAGCAGCCAGGACACTGGACCAGGCGACGAGCAGTACTTC. This rearrangement joins TRBV4-3 to TRBJ2-7; tentative D call: TRBD1 (5 bases). The ends were cut back, 3 bases at V and 5 bases at J, with 17 bases in the middle. CDR1 and CDR2 from the germline V gene are LGHNA and YSLEER. CDR3 length equals 15 residues.

The CDR3 reads CASSVAYGTDTQYF. Written as DNA, the CDR3 is TGTGCCAGCAGTGTAGCTTATGGCACAGATACGCAGTATTTT. This rearrangement joins TRBV7-2 to TRBJ2-3; D not certain. V was clipped by 6 bases and J by 1 base, with 11 bases between them. This CDR3 contains 14 residues. CDR1 and CDR2 (germline): SGHTA, FQGNSA.

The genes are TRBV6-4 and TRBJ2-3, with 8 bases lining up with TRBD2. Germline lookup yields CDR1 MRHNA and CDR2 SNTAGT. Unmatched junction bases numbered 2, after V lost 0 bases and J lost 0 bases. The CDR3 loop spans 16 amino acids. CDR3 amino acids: CASSDSTSESTDTQYF. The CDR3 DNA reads TGTGCCAGCAGTGACTCGACTAGCGAAAGCACAGATACGCAGTATTTT.

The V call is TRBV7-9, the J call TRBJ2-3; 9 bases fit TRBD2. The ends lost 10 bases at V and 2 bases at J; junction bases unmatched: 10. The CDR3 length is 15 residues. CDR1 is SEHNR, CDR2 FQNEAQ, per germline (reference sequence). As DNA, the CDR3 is TGTGCCACCACTTTAGCGGGGGCCGTCACAGATACGCAGTATTTT. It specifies CATTLAGAVTDTQYF.

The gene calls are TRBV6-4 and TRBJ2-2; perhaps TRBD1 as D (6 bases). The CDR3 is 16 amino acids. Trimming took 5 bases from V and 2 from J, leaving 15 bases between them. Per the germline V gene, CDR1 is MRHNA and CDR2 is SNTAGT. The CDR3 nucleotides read TGTGCCAGCAGTTATGGGGGACAACTTAACACCGGGGAGCTGTTTTTT. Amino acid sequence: CASSYGGQLNTGELFF.

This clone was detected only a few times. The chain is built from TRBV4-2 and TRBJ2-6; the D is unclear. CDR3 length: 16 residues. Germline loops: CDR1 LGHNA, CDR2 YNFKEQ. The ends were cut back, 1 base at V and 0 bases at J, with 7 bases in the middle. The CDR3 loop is CASSQGRSSGANVLTF. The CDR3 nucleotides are TGTGCCAGCAGCCAAGGGCGGAGCTCTGGGGCCAACGTCCTGACTTTC.

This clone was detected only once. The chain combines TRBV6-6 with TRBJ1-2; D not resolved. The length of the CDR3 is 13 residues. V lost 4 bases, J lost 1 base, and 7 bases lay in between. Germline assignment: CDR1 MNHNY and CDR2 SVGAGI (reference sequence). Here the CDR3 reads CASSFTSNYGYTF. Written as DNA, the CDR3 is TGTGCCAGCAGTTTCACAAGTAACTATGGCTACACCTTC.